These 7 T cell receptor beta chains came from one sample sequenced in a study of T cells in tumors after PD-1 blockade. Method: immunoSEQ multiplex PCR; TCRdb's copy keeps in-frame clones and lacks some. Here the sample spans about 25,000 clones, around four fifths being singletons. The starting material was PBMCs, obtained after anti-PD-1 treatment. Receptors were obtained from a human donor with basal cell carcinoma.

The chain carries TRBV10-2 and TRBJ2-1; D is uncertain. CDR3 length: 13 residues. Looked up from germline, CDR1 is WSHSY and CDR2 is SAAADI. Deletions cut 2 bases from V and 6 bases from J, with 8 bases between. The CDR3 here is CASSEARPNEQFF. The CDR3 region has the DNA TGCGCCAGCAGTGAGGCTAGGCCCAATGAGCAGTTCTTC.

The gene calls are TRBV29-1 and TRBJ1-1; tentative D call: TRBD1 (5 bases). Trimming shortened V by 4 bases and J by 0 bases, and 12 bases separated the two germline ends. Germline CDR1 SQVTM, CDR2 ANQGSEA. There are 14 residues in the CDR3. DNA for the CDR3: TGCAGCGTTGGACAGAGTCATATGAACACTGAAGCTTTCTTT. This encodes CSVGQSHMNTEAFF. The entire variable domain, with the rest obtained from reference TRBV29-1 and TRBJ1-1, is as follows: SAVISQKPSRDICQRGTSLTIQCQVDSQVTMMFWYRQQPGQSLTLIATANQGSEATYESGFVIDKFPISRPNLTFSTLTVSNMSPEDSSIYLCSVGQSHMNTEAFFGQGTRLTVV.

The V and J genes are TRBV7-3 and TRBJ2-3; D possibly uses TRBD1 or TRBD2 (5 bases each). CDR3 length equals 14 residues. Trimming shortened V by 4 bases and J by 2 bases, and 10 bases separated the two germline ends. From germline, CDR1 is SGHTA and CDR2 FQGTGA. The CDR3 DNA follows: TGTGCCAGCAGCTCACTAGGGGTCACAGATACGCAGTATTTT. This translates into CASSSLGVTDTQYF.

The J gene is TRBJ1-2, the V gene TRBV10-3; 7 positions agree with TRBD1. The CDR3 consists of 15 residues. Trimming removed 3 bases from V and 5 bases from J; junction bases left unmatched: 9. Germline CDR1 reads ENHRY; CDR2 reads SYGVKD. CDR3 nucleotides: TGTGCCATCAGTGAAGAACAGGGGTCGGAGTATGGCTACACCTTC. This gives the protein CAISEEQGSEYGYTF.

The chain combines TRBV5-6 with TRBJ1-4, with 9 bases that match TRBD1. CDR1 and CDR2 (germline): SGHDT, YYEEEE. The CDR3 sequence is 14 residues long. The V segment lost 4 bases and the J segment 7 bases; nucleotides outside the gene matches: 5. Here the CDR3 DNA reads TGTGCCAGCAGCCCGGACAGGGGCGGTGAAAAACTGTTTTTT. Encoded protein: CASSPDRGGEKLFF.

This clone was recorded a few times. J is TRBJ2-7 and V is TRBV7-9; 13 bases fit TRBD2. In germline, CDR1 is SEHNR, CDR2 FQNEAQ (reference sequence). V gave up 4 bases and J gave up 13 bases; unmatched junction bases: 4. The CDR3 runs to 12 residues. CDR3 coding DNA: TGTGCCAGCAGCTCTCGGACTAGCGGGAGTTACTTC. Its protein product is CASSSRTSGSYF. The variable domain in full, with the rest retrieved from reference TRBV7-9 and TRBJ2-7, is DTGVSQNPRHKITKRGQNVTFRCDPISEHNRLYWYRQTLGQGPEFLTYFQNEAQLEKSRLLSDRFSAERPKGSFSTLEIQRTEQGDSAMYLCASSSRTSGSYFGPGTRLTVT.

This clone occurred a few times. CDR3 loop: CASSLRLAGTDTQYF. The CDR3 bases are TGCGCCAGCAGCTTGAGGCTAGCGGGGACAGATACGCAGTATTTT. This chain uses TRBV5-1 with TRBJ2-3, with 9 bases matching TRBD2. Germline V gives CDR1 SGHRS, CDR2 YFSETQ. The CDR3 covers 15 residues. Losses at the gene ends were 1 base for V and 3 bases for J; bases not matched to a gene: 3.